The table lists the clone carrying this TCR beta chain with a few counts. Its target is unknown. The sample originates from a study of T-cell memory formation after mild COVID-19. At the level of the study: Largely donor-specific sequence clusters came from two donors.

Study-level points and caveats: Later expanders leaned toward CD4+, whereas clones contracting from day 15 to 85 were balanced CD4/CD8. Researchers could not confirm that second-wave clones peaking on day 37 targeted SARS-CoV-2.

UMIs and sample barcodes were carried by the TCR alpha and TCR beta cDNA libraries that 5'RACE produced using constant-segment primers. In TCRdb, the 5' RACE reads were re-called with MiXCR into one record per CDR3 protein. The sample yields under 550,000 distinct CDR3 sequences, about a sixth seen once. The TCR sequence derives from a young man who had mild COVID-19 (a few samples of this study predate the infection). Cell type and time point are not known. Material for sequencing was PBMCs or a T cell subset sorted from them (not recorded which).

The CDR3 sequence: CASSWDSSPNQPQHF. In DNA form, the CDR3 reads TGTGCCAGCAGCTGGGACAGTTCCCCCAATCAGCCCCAGCATTTT. The chain is built from TRBV6-5 and TRBJ1-5; TRBD1 aligns across 7 bases. The CDR3 spans 15 residues. Losses at the gene ends were 6 bases for V and 3 bases for J; bases not matched to a gene: 8. Germline V CDR1 and CDR2: MNHEY, SVGAGI.